The rows below give T cell receptor beta chains drawn from one sample of a study of blood T cell repertoires in COVID-19. Assay used: immunoSEQ multiplex PCR; TCRdb lists only in-frame clones, some missing. This table holds about 380,000 clones, about 85% found once. The source material was peripheral blood. Receptors were obtained from a woman aged 18-35 years with acute or convalescent COVID-19. The CDR3 runs from the conserved cysteine through the conserved F or W. Each record gives: J gene, V gene, CDR3 protein.

J: TRBJ1-1
V: TRBV11-2
CDR3: CASSPRGGGMGTEAFF

J: TRBJ2-5
V: TRBV7-2
CDR3: CASSHNTGNQETQYF

J: TRBJ2-2
V: TRBV7-9
CDR3: CASSLGQPGELFF

J: TRBJ2-3
V: TRBV10-3
CDR3: CAIMTSGTDTQYF

J: TRBJ1-2
V: TRBV5-1
CDR3: CASSSRPTGDNGYTF

J: TRBJ1-6
V: TRBV5-6
CDR3: CASSLPPGQGSPLHF

J: TRBJ1-2
V: TRBV19
CDR3: CASSIGPTGGSNYGYTF

J: TRBJ1-6
V: TRBV3-1/TRBV3-2
CDR3: CASSQSSSNSPLHF

J: TRBJ1-2
V: TRBV14
CDR3: CASSPASVRFYF

J: TRBJ1-2
V: TRBV29-1
CDR3: CSVERDYGYTF

J: TRBJ1-1
V: TRBV19
CDR3: CASSSVSTNTEAFF

J: TRBJ2-1
V: TRBV5-1
CDR3: CASSDLAGGLYNEQFF

J: TRBJ1-1
V: TRBV6-2/TRBV6-3
CDR3: CASSLRGNTEAFF

J: TRBJ1-5
V: TRBV7-8
CDR3: CASSLEEVGRRSNQPQHF

J: TRBJ2-5
V: TRBV7-8
CDR3: CASSQLVDRRGQETQYF

J: TRBJ2-5
V: TRBV5-6
CDR3: CASSRGGQETQYF

J: TRBJ2-1
V: TRBV28
CDR3: CASSGGLAEGNEQFF

J: TRBJ2-7
V: TRBV6-1
CDR3: CASSEEELAYEQYF

J: TRBJ2-7
V: TRBV11-2
CDR3: CASSSWDISYEQYF

J: TRBJ2-3
V: TRBV5-1
CDR3: CASSLTHLGPDTQYF

J: TRBJ1-6
V: TRBV6-5
CDR3: CASSKETGANSPLHF

J: TRBJ1-1
V: TRBV30
CDR3: CAWSKDRGTEAFF

J: TRBJ2-5
V: TRBV2
CDR3: CASRGTSGSQETQYF

J: TRBJ1-5
V: TRBV11-3
CDR3: CASSFWRQPQHF

J: TRBJ2-5
V: TRBV27
CDR3: CASSLSGRGETQYF

J: TRBJ1-2
V: TRBV28
CDR3: CASSEDREHGYTF

J: TRBJ2-7
V: TRBV5-1
CDR3: CASSLFAGGSYEQYF

J: TRBJ2-7
V: TRBV28
CDR3: CASSLRAGVEQYF

J: TRBJ1-1
V: TRBV5-4
CDR3: CASSVTGFTEAFF

J: TRBJ1-1
V: TRBV5-1
CDR3: CASSLGARTEAFF

J: TRBJ1-5
V: TRBV5-6
CDR3: CASSLGASNQPQHF

J: TRBJ1-2
V: TRBV24-1
CDR3: CATSDPRQGGVYGYTF

J: TRBJ1-1
V: TRBV4-1
CDR3: CASSQRDRGNTEAFF

J: TRBJ1-6
V: TRBV27
CDR3: CASSLDSGVSPLHF

J: TRBJ2-1
V: TRBV9
CDR3: CASSVPTGSSYNEQFF

J: TRBJ2-7
V: TRBV12-3/TRBV12-4
CDR3: CASWLAGNYEQYF

J: TRBJ1-2
V: TRBV6-5
CDR3: CASSPRGTGGYTF

J: TRBJ1-5
V: TRBV28
CDR3: CASSSRRQGAQPQHF

J: TRBJ2-7
V: TRBV28
CDR3: CASSLSQAPYEQYF

J: TRBJ2-6
V: TRBV14
CDR3: CASSKKGITGVGANVLTF

J: TRBJ2-7
V: TRBV27
CDR3: CASSGGTGAAYEQYF

J: TRBJ1-5
V: TRBV5-6
CDR3: CASSLAGESQPQHF